The 2 T cell receptor beta chains reported below all come from one sample, sequenced in a study of blood T cell repertoires in COVID-19 (dated by TCRdb to the early 2020s). Receptors were amplified or captured by the immunoSEQ multiplex PCR assay. TCRdb provides this immuneACCESS table in a form limited to in-frame rearrangements. Some clones are lacking; in checked studies, under half of them reflect an unresolved V gene, and why the rest are absent is not known. Here the sample has 200,000 to 250,000 clones; approximately 82% occur a single time. The ten largest account for approximately 3.8% of the sample. The material sequenced was peripheral blood. These receptors all stem from an elderly woman with acute or convalescent COVID-19.

The chain employs TRBV7-6 and TRBJ1-4; maybe TRBD1 (6 bases). V was trimmed by 5 bases and J by 8 bases, leaving 18 bases between them. From germline, CDR1 is SGHVS and CDR2 FNYEAQ. The CDR3 covers 15 residues. In nucleotides, the CDR3 is TGTGCCAGCAGCCGCCAGGGGCAGGGCGGGGAAAAACTGTTTTTT. Its translation is CASSRQGQGGEKLFF. The variable domain in full, completed from reference TRBV7-6 and TRBJ1-4, reads GAGVSQSPRYKVTKRGQDVALRCDPISGHVSLYWYRQALGQGPEFLTYFNYEAQQDKSGLPNDRFSAERPEGSISTLTIQRTEQRDSAMYRCASSRQGQGGEKLFFGSGTQLSVL.

V gene TRBV3-1 (or the pseudogene TRBV3-2) combines with J gene TRBJ1-1; D call uncertain. CDR1 and CDR2 from the germline V gene are LGHDT and YNNKEL (reference sequence). Trimming shortened V by 0 bases and J by 4 bases, and 15 bases separated the two germline ends. The CDR3 consists of 16 residues. CDR3 coding DNA: TGTGCCAGCAGCCAAGAGTCGGTGACTGGGAGCACTGAAGCTTTCTTT. This codes for CASSQESVTGSTEAFF.